This T cell receptor beta chain was found in a study of early T cells in non-severe SARS-CoV-2 infection. Study-wide results and caveats: Anti-spike CD8 specificities were favored by VDJdb matching, whose results missed private and CD4 specificities.

Molecules of cDNA were individually given unique molecular identifiers that were attached to them. MiXCR, run by TCRdb on the 5' RACE reads, gives a single entry per CDR3 protein. The sample holds about 46,000 distinct CDR3 sequences; almost 9.5% are singletons and the top ten take around 14%. This clonotype was counted between two and nine times. Its antigen is still unknown. V dropped 4 bases and J dropped 0; count of bases not matched to a gene: 6. Germline values: CDR1 LGHDT, CDR2 YNNKEL (reference sequence). This CDR3 is 17 amino acids long. Specimen: whole blood. The sequence came from an adult who was a healthcare worker with PCR-confirmed SARS-CoV-2 infection or an uninfected control (not recorded which). The rearrangement uses TRBV3-1 and TRBJ2-6, with 7 positions matching TRBD1. The CDR3 region has the DNA TGTGCCAGCAGCCGGACAGGCCCAAGCTCTGGGGCCAACGTCCTGACTTTC. Amino acid sequence: CASSRTGPSSGANVLTF.